This T cell receptor (beta chain) was found in a study of cytomegalovirus exposure and HLA in healthy donors. Study outcomes and limitations: After further analysis at a later stage, 16,951 TCR beta sequences were associated with HLA alleles at 0.05 false discovery rate. Accurate prediction of HLA-A and HLA-B alleles (for most subjects) was reportedly achieved from TCR beta sequences. A previous analysis found most TCR beta V segments productive roughly 87% or roughly 30% of the time. Most observed TCR sequences were rare, whereas some public TCRs were detected in many donors.

Details on this clone: Its antigen is still unknown.

The PCR employed 60 Vbeta primers together with 13 Jbeta primers. Only in-frame clones appear in the TCRdb table, and some are missing; sequencing was by immunoSEQ multiplex PCR. This sample has around 120,000 clones; around 80% occur once, and the top ten carry 2.7%. The V and J ends lost 7 bases and 2 bases, in that order; junction bases with no gene match: 4. The CDR3 loop spans 13 amino acids. Germline V gene data show CDR1 as MNHEY and CDR2 as SVGAGI. The sequence was collected from a woman between 40 and 50 years old in good health and CMV-seropositive. The V gene is TRBV6-5, the J gene TRBJ1-1; 7 nucleotides agree with TRBD1. What was sequenced was PBMCs. CDR3 sequence: CASTGTANTEAFF. CDR3 nucleotide sequence: TGTGCCAGCACAGGGACAGCCAACACTGAAGCTTTCTTT.